The text below deals with one T cell receptor beta chain. One junction end does not reproduce the germline sequence, and a read error may be involved. Investigators took RNA and DNA out together from roughly 20-30 mg of unsorted bulk tissue. Starting material of 400 to 600 ng total RNA yielded TCR beta cDNA via a constant-region primer. Sequencing libraries for TCR beta derived from three nested multiplex PCR rounds that used slightly modified ARM-PCR. The first two PCR rounds, nine to ten cycles each, used TRBV1-TRBV30 forward primers and a C-beta reverse primer. A single record per CDR3 protein comes from TCRdb applying MiXCR to the multiplex PCR reads. The table has 55,000 to 70,000 distinct CDR3 sequences, about two thirds seen once. The data are from a study of tumor-infiltrating lymphocytes in primary liver carcinoma. In germline, CDR1 is SQVTM, CDR2 ANQGSEA. This CDR3 spans 12 amino acids.

The source of this sequence is a man aged 35 to 55 with primary liver carcinoma and hepatitis B virus infection. Sequencing was performed on liver tumor tissue from sampling region 2. The subset denotes: tumor region T2, inferior pole. This chain uses TRBV29-1 with TRBJ2-5; D is unresolved. In DNA, the CDR3 is TGCAGCGTTGCGCTGAGCCAAGATACCCAGTACTTC. Amino acid sequence: CSVALSQDTQYF.